What follows is one T cell receptor beta chain and its context. The method was immunoSEQ multiplex PCR; TCRdb's version includes in-frame clones alone and lacks a portion of them. The sample has fewer than 300,000 clones, 88% seen once. This specimen comes from a study of blood T cell repertoires in COVID-19. Background on the study: T cells, B-cell-depleted T cells, or PBMCs supplied cDNA or gDNA.

The CDR3 contains 15 residues. Germline loops: CDR1 SGDLS, CDR2 YYNGEE. The V end lost 0 bases, the J end lost 1 base, and 11 bases lay between the germline ends. The chain recombines TRBV9 with TRBJ2-7; possibly TRBD2 for D (5 bases). The origin of this receptor is a woman in her twenties or thirties with acute or convalescent COVID-19. The source material was peripheral blood. The CDR3 is CASSVAGTQSYEQYF. The CDR3 DNA reads as TGTGCCAGCAGCGTAGCGGGAACACAGTCCTACGAGCAGTACTTC.